The 20 T cell receptor beta chains below all came from one sample that was sequenced in a study of response to subunit inactivated influenza vaccine. In TCRdb, the RT-PCR reads were re-called with MiXCR into one record per CDR3 protein. The table includes about 540,000 distinct CDR3 sequences, roughly 25% detected once. These data were also reused for a study on T cells expressing NK-cell markers. That study reports: The authors made TCR beta cDNA libraries by 5'RACE template switching. This switching added a universal primer site and UMIs.

Sequenced material: CD4+ T cells sorted from PBMCs, taken 12 days after vaccination. These TCRs come from a man in his fifties who received an inactivated influenza vaccine.

Written as DNA, the CDR3 is TGTGCCAGCAGTTACAGCCGAAAGAACACTGAAGCTTTCTTT. Protein sequence: CASSYSRKNTEAFF. The V and J genes are TRBV6-5 and TRBJ1-1; D not certain. With 2 bases removed from V and 1 base from J, the gap between germline ends came to 8 bases. The CDR3 is 14 residues long. Per germline, CDR1 MNHEY and CDR2 SVGAGI.

The chain links TRBV5-1 to TRBJ2-3; D gene unclear. V lost 4 bases and J lost 0, with 9 bases in between. Germline values: CDR1 SGHRS, CDR2 YFSETQ. This CDR3 has 14 amino acids. CDR3 region: CASSARLSTDTQYF. CDR3 bases: TGCGCCAGCAGCGCCAGACTTAGCACAGATACGCAGTATTTT.

This clonotype was recorded a few times. V is TRBV7-2 and J is TRBJ2-3, with D maybe TRBD2 (6 bases). From germline, CDR1 is SGHTA and CDR2 FQGNSA. The V end was cut by 5 bases, the J end by 1 base, with 16 bases between. This CDR3 is built from 16 residues. DNA of the CDR3: TGTGCCAGCAGCCTTTACGCGGGAAGAGGCACAGATACGCAGTATTTT. It encodes CASSLYAGRGTDTQYF.

This rearrangement joins TRBV20-1 to TRBJ2-5; D possibly corresponds to TRBD1 (5 bases). With 0 bases removed from V and 5 bases from J, the gap between germline ends came to 13 bases. CDR3 length: 14 residues. CDR1 DFQATT and CDR2 SNEGSKA come from the germline V gene (reference sequence). CDR3 sequence (DNA): TGCAGTGCTAGAGATTGGGTGTCAGGGGAGACCCAGTACTTC. Amino acid sequence: CSARDWVSGETQYF.

The chain joins TRBV2 to TRBJ2-7; D is perhaps TRBD1 or TRBD2 (7 bases each). V was pared by 6 bases and J by 5 bases, with 17 bases between. CDR1 is SNHLY and CDR2 is FYNNEI in the germline V gene. This CDR3 is built from 14 residues. This CDR3 is CASSRQGGLNEQYF. The CDR3 nucleotides read TGTGCCAGCAGCCGACAGGGAGGGTTGAACGAGCAGTACTTC.

The chain links TRBV25-1 to TRBJ2-5; 7 bases fit TRBD2. Trimming removed 2 bases from V and 1 base from J; junction bases left unmatched: 10. This CDR3 region has 17 residues. Per the germline V gene, CDR1 is MGHDK and CDR2 is SYGVNS. CDR3 nucleotides: TGTGCCAGCAGTGAAGGTGTGGCGGGAGACACCCAAGAGACCCAGTACTTC. It encodes CASSEGVAGDTQETQYF.

The V call is TRBV29-1, the J call TRBJ2-5; TRBD1 might be the D (6 bases). V was clipped by 2 bases and J by 2 bases, with 12 bases between them. Germline V CDR1 and CDR2: SQVTM, ANQGSEA. The CDR3 runs 14 residues. The CDR3 protein is CSVETPGQQETQYF. The CDR3 bases are TGCAGCGTTGAAACCCCAGGACAGCAAGAGACCCAGTACTTC.

This chain joins TRBV7-8 and TRBJ2-1, with 7 bases fitting TRBD1. Looked up from germline, CDR1 is SGHVS and CDR2 is FQNEAQ. Losses at the gene ends were 1 base for V and 10 bases for J; bases not matched to a gene: 10. This CDR3 is 15 amino acids long. CDR3 nucleotide sequence: TGTGCCAGCAGCTTAGGGGTCAGGGGGTATAGAGAGCAGTTCTTC. Translation: CASSLGVRGYREQFF.

This clonotype has a handful of counts. V gene TRBV10-3 combines with J gene TRBJ2-2; D uncertain. CDR1 is ENHRY and CDR2 is SYGVKD in the germline V gene. The CDR3 covers 14 residues. Trimming took 7 bases from V and 0 from J, leaving 9 bases between them. The CDR3 spells CAINSRTNTGELFF. In DNA form, the CDR3 reads TGTGCCATCAATAGCAGAACGAACACCGGGGAGCTGTTTTTT.

This sequence joins TRBV12-3 or TRBV12-4 and TRBJ2-7; D might be TRBD1 (9 bases). Trimming removed 3 bases at V and 2 bases at J, with 23 bases between. The CDR3 loop spans 18 amino acids. CDR3 sequence reads: CASSLGTGLGRAPYEQYF. CDR3 sequence (DNA): TGTGCCAGCAGTTTGGGGACAGGGCTCGGGAGGGCCCCCTACGAGCAGTACTTC.

This clonotype was picked up one time. The chain links TRBV5-1 to TRBJ2-3; 10 positions match TRBD1. Near its end, the DNA agrees better with TRBJ1-5, so the J call may be wrong. The CDR3 extends over 15 amino acids. Germline V CDR1 and CDR2: SGHRS, YFSETQ. CDR3 nucleotide sequence: TGCGCCAGCAGGTCGGACAGGGGGATCACAGATACGCAGCATTTT. Protein sequence: CASRSDRGITDTQHF.

The chain couples TRBV7-9 to TRBJ1-1; D gene ambiguous. Trimming pared 0 bases from V and 1 base from J, leaving 6 bases between. This CDR3 has 14 residues. From germline, CDR1 is SEHNR and CDR2 FQNEAQ (reference sequence). CDR3 protein: CASSLAAGNTEAFF. The CDR3 region has the DNA TGTGCCAGCAGCTTAGCAGCGGGGAACACTGAAGCTTTCTTT.

The chain combines TRBV20-1 with TRBJ2-3, with unresolved D. The V and J ends lost 7 bases and 5 bases respectively, with 7 bases between them. This CDR3 region has 10 residues. Germline assignment: CDR1 DFQATT and CDR2 SNEGSKA (reference sequence). In nucleotides, the CDR3 is TGCAGTGTTGAGCGAGATACGCAGTATTTT. Amino acids: CSVERDTQYF.

The chain links TRBV5-5 to TRBJ1-4, with D unclear. V lost 4 bases, J lost 3 bases, and 13 bases lay in between. Germline-derived CDR1 and CDR2 are SGHKS and YYEKEE (reference sequence). The CDR3 extends over 15 amino acids. DNA for the CDR3: TGTGCCAGCAGCCCCCAGGTGGCCTCTAATGAAAAACTGTTTTTT. Residues: CASSPQVASNEKLFF. The full variable domain, its missing parts supplied by reference TRBV5-5 and TRBJ1-4, is DAGVTQSPTHLIKTRGQQVTLRCSPISGHKSVSWYQQVLGQGPQFIFQYYEKEERGRGNFPDRFSARQFPNYSSELNVNALLLGDSALYLCASSPQVASNEKLFFGSGTQLSVL.

The chain joins TRBV29-1 to TRBJ2-7, with 12 bases aligning to TRBD1. Trimming at V came to 4 bases and at J to 1 base, leaving 8 bases not matched to a gene. The CDR3 is 16 residues long. The germline gives CDR1 SQVTM, CDR2 ANQGSEA. CDR3 in amino acids: CSVVPSGQGASYEQYF. CDR3 nucleotides: TGCAGCGTTGTTCCCTCGGGACAGGGGGCTTCCTACGAGCAGTACTTC.

This clonotype was counted a few times. J is TRBJ2-5 and V is TRBV15; D is perhaps TRBD1 (5 bases). Germline V gene lookup returns CDR1 LNHNV and CDR2 YYDKDF (reference sequence). This CDR3 spans 15 amino acids. V lost 4 bases and J 5 bases, leaving 17 bases between the germline ends. CDR3 DNA: TGTGCCACCAGCACCCGATCAGGGCTTCGTGAGACCCAGTACTTC. As protein: CATSTRSGLRETQYF. The full variable domain, rest sourced from reference TRBV15 and TRBJ2-5, is DAMVIQNPRYQVTQFGKPVTLSCSQTLNHNVMYWYQQKSSQAPKLLFHYYDKDFNNEADTPDNFQSRRPNTSFCFLDIRSPGLGDTAMYLCATSTRSGLRETQYFGPGTRLLVL.

This clonotype came up a few times. The chain recombines TRBV7-9 with TRBJ1-1, with a weak D call TRBD1 (6 bases). The CDR3 sequence is 14 residues long. Trimming removed 5 bases from V and 4 bases from J, with 14 bases in between. Germline CDR1 reads SEHNR; CDR2 reads FQNEAQ (reference sequence). CDR3 nucleotides: TGTGCCAGCAGCATAATACAGGGAAGCACTGAAGCTTTCTTT. Translating it yields CASSIIQGSTEAFF.

J is TRBJ2-5 and V is TRBV20-1, with D unclear. This CDR3 has 13 residues. The V gene lost 3 bases and the J gene lost 2 bases, with 10 bases spanning the gap. Germline values: CDR1 DFQATT, CDR2 SNEGSKA (reference sequence). CDR3: CSASILGQETQYF. The CDR3 coding sequence is TGCAGTGCTAGTATATTAGGGCAAGAGACCCAGTACTTC.

The chain has TRBV15 and TRBJ2-4; a weak D match, TRBD2 (5 bases). V was cut by 1 base and J by 7 bases, with 11 bases left in between. Germline V gene sequence: CDR1 LNHNV, CDR2 YYDKDF (reference sequence). This CDR3 comprises 14 residues. CDR3 sequence (DNA): TGTGCCACCAGCAGAGCCGGAGGTGGGAACATTCAGTACTTC. Encoded protein: CATSRAGGGNIQYF.

This chain links TRBV27 with TRBJ2-7; the D gene is possibly TRBD1 (6 bases). The V gene's germline CDR1 is MNHEY and CDR2 SMNVEV (reference sequence). Trimming shortened V by 0 bases and J by 13 bases, and 22 bases separated the two germline ends. The CDR3 sequence is 15 residues long. CDR3 DNA sequence: TGTGCCAGCAGTTTATCGGGGGCCGCAGGGCGGGTTAATTACTTC. Translated: CASSLSGAAGRVNYF.